A selection of T cell receptor beta chains follows, all from one sample in a study of shared clonotypes between healthy human individuals. Sequencing used immunoSEQ multiplex PCR; TCRdb keeps in-frame clones, though not all of them. The sample has roughly 170,000 clones, 65% to 70% seen once. The specimen sequenced was memory CD4+ T cells sorted from blood. These receptor sequences come from a man aged 25-40 years in good health. CDR3s include the opening cysteine and the closing phenylalanine or tryptophan. The D gene is left open where the match is weak. Some rows have no size entry. The others give once, few or many, or a class for an expanded clone.

j_call d_call clone_size v_call cdr3_nt cdr3_aa
TRBJ1-2 TRBD1 few TRBV16 TGTGCCAGCAGCCCCCGGGCGGGACAGGGAGGCGGCTACACCTTC CASSPRAGQGGGYTF
TRBJ1-5 . few TRBV28 TGTGCCAGCAGTCTTCGAGTCCATCAGCCCCAGCATTTT CASSLRVHQPQHF
TRBJ1-1 TRBD1 . TRBV5-1 TGCGCCAGCAGCCACGGGACAGGGTCTTACACTGAAGCTTTCTTT CASSHGTGSYTEAFF
TRBJ1-3 . . TRBV11-2 TGTGCCAGCAGCTTAGTGTCGTCTGGAAACACCATATATTTT CASSLVSSGNTIYF
TRBJ2-1 . few TRBV9 TGTGCCAGCAGCGTAGCTACCGACTTAGGCTACAATGAGCAGTTCTTC CASSVATDLGYNEQFF
TRBJ2-5 . . TRBV4-1 TGCGCCAGCAGCCACGCTCAAAGGGGGGAGACCCAGTACTTC CASSHAQRGETQYF
TRBJ2-5 . . TRBV5-1 TGCGCCAGCAGCGAGGGACTCACCCAAGAGACCCAGTACTTC CASSEGLTQETQYF
TRBJ1-2 . once TRBV2 TGTGCCAGCAGTGAACGCTCGCGAGGGGAGGGTGGCTACACCTTC CASSERSRGEGGYTF
TRBJ2-5 . . TRBV25-1 TGTGCCAGCAGTGATTTAGCCGAGACCCAGTACTTC CASSDLAETQYF
TRBJ2-3 TRBD2 . TRBV7-8 TGTGCCAGCAGCGGCAACCCTAGCGGGAGAGGGACGCAGTATTTT CASSGNPSGRGTQYF
TRBJ2-1 . . TRBV4-3 TGCGCCAGCAGCCAAGAATTGAACAATGAGCAGTTCTTC CASSQELNNEQFF
TRBJ2-1 . . TRBV9 TGTGCCAGCAGCGTAGGGTCCGGCTCCTACAATGAGCAGTTCTTC CASSVGSGSYNEQFF
TRBJ2-7 . . TRBV28 TGTGCCAGCAGTCCCAACAGGGGAGGTCTCTACGAGCAGTACTTC CASSPNRGGLYEQYF
TRBJ2-2 . . TRBV29-1 TGCAGCGTATCTCTAACGAACACCGGGGAGCTGTTTTTT CSVSLTNTGELFF
TRBJ2-2 TRBD2 few TRBV2 TGTGCCAGATCAACATTAGCGGGCTCCGGGGAGCTGTTTTTT CARSTLAGSGELFF
TRBJ2-7 . . TRBV18 TGTGCCAGCTCATCTTGGGCCACAAACGAGCAGTACTTC CASSSWATNEQYF
TRBJ1-2 . . TRBV15 TGTGCCACCAGCAGAGATTCGGGGGCGGGATATGGCTACACCTTC CATSRDSGAGYGYTF
TRBJ1-2 . . TRBV5-1 TGCGCCAGCAGCTTGTCGCCAGCAAACTATGGCTACACCTTC CASSLSPANYGYTF
TRBJ2-4 . . TRBV5-6 TGTGCCAGCAGTTCGATAAGCGTAAGGTTAGGCAAAAACATTCAGTACTTC CASSSISVRLGKNIQYF
TRBJ2-1 TRBD2 many TRBV5-1 TGCGCCAGCAGCGAATCCTTAGGACTAGCGCTCAATGAGCAGTTCTTC CASSESLGLALNEQFF
TRBJ2-1 . . TRBV4-3 TGCGCCAGCAGCCAAGAATCACGGCTCTACAATGAGCAGTTCTTC CASSQESRLYNEQFF
TRBJ1-2 . few TRBV5-6 TGTGCCAGCAGGCGCAGAGAGGGATCCTATGGCTACACCTTC CASRRREGSYGYTF
TRBJ2-5 . few TRBV5-1 TGCGCCAGCAGCTTGATCGCATCCCAAGAGACCCAGTACTTC CASSLIASQETQYF
TRBJ2-1 . . TRBV5-1 TGCGCCAGCAGCTTGAGGGGGGCGACAGCCCGTTCCTACAATGAGCAGTTCTTC CASSLRGATARSYNEQFF
TRBJ2-3 TRBD2 . TRBV28 TGTGCCAGCACTCCTAGCGGGAGTTCTGATACGCAGTATTTT CASTPSGSSDTQYF
TRBJ2-5 . few TRBV20-1 TGCAGCCCTAATTACCTGGAGACCCAGTACTTC CSPNYLETQYF
TRBJ2-2 TRBD2 . TRBV2 TGTGCCAGCAGTACTAGCGGGAGCTCCGGGGAGCTGTTTTTT CASSTSGSSGELFF
TRBJ2-1 TRBD2 once TRBV11-2 TGTGCCAGCAGCCCCCCTAGCGGGAGCTCCTACAATGAGCAGTTCTTC CASSPPSGSSYNEQFF
TRBJ2-3 . . TRBV9 TGTGCCAGCAGCTCCTCGACAGCAAGCACAGATACGCAGTATTTT CASSSSTASTDTQYF
TRBJ2-7 . . TRBV21-1 TGTGCCAGCAGCAAGCAAGGACAGGGGATTTACGAGCAGTACTTC CASSKQGQGIYEQYF
TRBJ2-1 . . TRBV5-5 TGTGCCAGCAGCGGGGGCCTAGGGGGTGAGCAGTTCTTC CASSGGLGGEQFF
TRBJ1-2 TRBD1 . TRBV6-6 TGTGCCAGCAGTTACGGAGGCACACAGGGGTCGGCCGGCTACACCTTC CASSYGGTQGSAGYTF
TRBJ2-3 TRBD1 few TRBV7-7 TGTGCTAGCAGCGCGACAGGGGCGGCAGATACGCAGTATTTT CASSATGAADTQYF
TRBJ2-4 TRBD1 once TRBV28 TGTGCCAGCAGTCAACCGGGACAGGGGACGAACATTCAGTACTTC CASSQPGQGTNIQYF
TRBJ2-2 TRBD1 once TRBV5-4 TGTGCCAGCAGCGGACAGGGGGCAACCGGGGAGCTGTTTTTT CASSGQGATGELFF
TRBJ2-2 . . TRBV7-8 TGTGCCAGCAGCTTAGCGAGGAGACTAGACACCGGGGAGCTGTTTTTT CASSLARRLDTGELFF